A single sample gave rise to the 5 T cell receptor beta chains below, sequenced in a study of beta chain features in type 1 diabetes. The entirety of the isolated RNA underwent reverse transcription, so expressed TCRB transcripts were sequenced. Data came from immunoSEQ multiplex PCR; TCRdb stores just in-frame clones and leaves some out. The sample holds about 470,000 clones, around 30% seen once. Sample: naive CD4+ T cells from blood. These receptors came from a man aged 18 to 29 in good health.

This chain joins TRBV4-2 and TRBJ2-7, with 13 positions matching TRBD2. The germline V gene has CDR1 LGHNA and CDR2 YNFKEQ. V lost 1 base, J lost 0 bases, and 3 bases stayed unmatched. The CDR3 contains 17 residues. In DNA form, the CDR3 reads TGTGCCAGCAGCCAAGCTTGGACTAGCGGGGGCTCCTACGAGCAGTACTTC. This encodes CASSQAWTSGGSYEQYF.

The chain combines TRBV4-2 with TRBJ2-4, with TRBD2 identical over 7 bases. The germline V gene encodes CDR1 LGHNA and CDR2 YNFKEQ. Unmatched junction bases numbered 8, after V lost 2 bases and J lost 1 base. The CDR3 spans 17 residues. The CDR3 loop reads CASSQLAGEGAKNIQYF. The CDR3 coding sequence is TGTGCCAGCAGCCAACTGGCGGGAGAGGGGGCCAAAAACATTCAGTACTTC.

The V and J genes are TRBV7-3 and TRBJ2-1; 9 bases agree with TRBD1. J was trimmed by 3 bases and V by 5 bases; bases with no gene match: 5. CDR1 and CDR2 from the germline V gene are SGHTA and FQGTGA. CDR3 length: 15 residues. CDR3 in DNA: TGTGCCAGCAGCATAGACAGGGGGTTCTACAATGAGCAGTTCTTC. Its protein is CASSIDRGFYNEQFF.

This clone was counted between two and nine times. Other nucleotide sequences from this sample produce the same CDR3. V is TRBV2 and J is TRBJ1-5, with 7 bases that match TRBD1. Trimming at V came to 6 bases and at J to 2 bases, leaving 4 bases not matched to a gene. In germline, CDR1 is SNHLY, CDR2 FYNNEI. The length of the CDR3 is 14 residues. The DNA of the CDR3 is TGTGCCAGCAGCCCCGACAGGGGCAATCAGCCCCAGCATTTT. Residues: CASSPDRGNQPQHF.

This sequence joins TRBV10-3 and TRBJ2-7; D ambiguous. CDR3 length: 12 residues. Germline CDR1 is ENHRY and CDR2 is SYGVKD. The ends were cut back, 6 bases at V and 1 base at J, with 7 bases in the middle. CDR3 residues: CAIRTLSYEQYF. CDR3 DNA sequence: TGTGCCATCAGGACACTTTCCTACGAGCAGTACTTC.